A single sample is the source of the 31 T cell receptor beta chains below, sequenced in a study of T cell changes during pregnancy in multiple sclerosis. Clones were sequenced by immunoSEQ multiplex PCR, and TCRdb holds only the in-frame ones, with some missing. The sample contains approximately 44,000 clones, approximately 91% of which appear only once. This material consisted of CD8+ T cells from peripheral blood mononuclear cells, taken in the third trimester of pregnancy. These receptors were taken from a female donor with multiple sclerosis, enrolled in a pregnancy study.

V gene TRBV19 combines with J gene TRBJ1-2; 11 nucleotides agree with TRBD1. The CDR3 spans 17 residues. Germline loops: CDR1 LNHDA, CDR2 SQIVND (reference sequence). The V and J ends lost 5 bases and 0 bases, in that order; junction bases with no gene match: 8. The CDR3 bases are TGTGCCAGTAGTCCGTGGACAGGGGGCTTAGCTAACTATGGCTACACCTTC. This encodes CASSPWTGGLANYGYTF.

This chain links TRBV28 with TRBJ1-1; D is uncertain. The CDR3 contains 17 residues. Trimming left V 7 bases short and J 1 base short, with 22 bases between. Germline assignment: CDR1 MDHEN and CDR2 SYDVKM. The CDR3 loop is CASNPSPIRSPNTEAFF. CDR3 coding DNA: TGTGCCAGCAACCCTTCTCCGATCCGGTCACCGAACACTGAAGCTTTCTTT.

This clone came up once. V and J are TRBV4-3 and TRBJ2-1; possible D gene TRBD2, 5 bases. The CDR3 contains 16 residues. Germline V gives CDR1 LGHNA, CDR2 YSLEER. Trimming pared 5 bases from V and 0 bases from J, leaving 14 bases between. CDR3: CASSSSGRSSYNEQFF. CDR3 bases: TGCGCCAGCAGCTCAAGCGGCCGGAGCTCCTACAATGAGCAGTTCTTC.

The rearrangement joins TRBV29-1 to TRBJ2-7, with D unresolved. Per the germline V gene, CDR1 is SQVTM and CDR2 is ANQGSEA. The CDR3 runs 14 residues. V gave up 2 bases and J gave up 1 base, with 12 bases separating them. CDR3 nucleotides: TGCAGCGTTGAAACTTGGTCCGATTCCTACGAGCAGTACTTC. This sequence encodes CSVETWSDSYEQYF.

CDR3 DNA: TGTGCCAGCAGTTACGGGGAGGGGGGCACCGGGGAGCTGTTTTTT. It encodes CASSYGEGGTGELFF. The chain uses TRBV6-5 and TRBJ2-2; D might be TRBD2 (7 bases). V shed 2 bases and J shed 4 bases, with 11 bases lying between them. The CDR3 sequence is 15 residues long. Looked up from germline, CDR1 is MNHEY and CDR2 is SVGAGI.

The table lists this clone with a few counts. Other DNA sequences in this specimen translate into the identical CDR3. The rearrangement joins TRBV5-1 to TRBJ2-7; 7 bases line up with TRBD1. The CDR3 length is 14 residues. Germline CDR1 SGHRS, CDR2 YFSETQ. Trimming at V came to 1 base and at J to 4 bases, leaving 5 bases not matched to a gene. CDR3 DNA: TGCGCCAGCAGCTTGAAACAGGGGTGGTACGAGCAGTACTTC. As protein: CASSLKQGWYEQYF.

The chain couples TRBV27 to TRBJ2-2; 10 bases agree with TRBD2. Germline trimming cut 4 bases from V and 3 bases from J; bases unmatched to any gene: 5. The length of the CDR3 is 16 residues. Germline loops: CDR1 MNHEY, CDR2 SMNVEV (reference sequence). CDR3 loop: CASSSLAGAHTGELFF. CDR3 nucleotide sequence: TGTGCCAGCAGTTCCCTAGCGGGGGCGCACACCGGGGAGCTGTTTTTT.

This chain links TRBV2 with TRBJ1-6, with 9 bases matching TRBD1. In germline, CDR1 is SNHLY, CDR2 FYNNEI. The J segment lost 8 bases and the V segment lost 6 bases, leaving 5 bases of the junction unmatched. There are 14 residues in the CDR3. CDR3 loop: CASRTGTGYSPLHF. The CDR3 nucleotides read TGTGCCAGCAGGACCGGGACAGGGTATTCACCCCTCCACTTT. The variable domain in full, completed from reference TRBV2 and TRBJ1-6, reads EPEVTQTPSHQVTQMGQEVILRCVPISNHLYFYWYRQILGQKVEFLVSFYNNEISEKSEIFDDQFSVERPDGSNFTLKIRSTKLEDSAMYFCASRTGTGYSPLHFGNGTRLTVT.

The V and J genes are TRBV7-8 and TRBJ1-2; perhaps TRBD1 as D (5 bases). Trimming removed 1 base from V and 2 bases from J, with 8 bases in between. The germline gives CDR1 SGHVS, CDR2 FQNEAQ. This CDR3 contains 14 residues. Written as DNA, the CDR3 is TGTGCCAGCAGCTTAGTACAGGCCAACTATGGCTACACCTTC. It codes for CASSLVQANYGYTF.

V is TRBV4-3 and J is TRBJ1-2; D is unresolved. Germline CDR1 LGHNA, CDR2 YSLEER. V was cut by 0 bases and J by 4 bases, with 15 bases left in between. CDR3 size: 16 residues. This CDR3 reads CASSQDQAGFIYGYTF. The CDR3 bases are TGCGCCAGCAGCCAAGATCAGGCAGGCTTCATCTATGGCTACACCTTC.

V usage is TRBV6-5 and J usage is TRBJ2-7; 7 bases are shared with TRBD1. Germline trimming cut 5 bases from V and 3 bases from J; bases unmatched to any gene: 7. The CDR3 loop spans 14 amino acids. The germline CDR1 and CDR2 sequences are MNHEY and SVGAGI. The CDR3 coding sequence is TGTGCCAGCAGTGGAACGGGACAGCACTACGAGCAGTACTTC. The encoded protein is CASSGTGQHYEQYF.

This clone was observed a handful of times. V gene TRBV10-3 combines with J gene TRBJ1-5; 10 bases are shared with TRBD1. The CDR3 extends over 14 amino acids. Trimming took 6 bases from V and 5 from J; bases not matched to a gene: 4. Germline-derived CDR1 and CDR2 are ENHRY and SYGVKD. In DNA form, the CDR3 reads TGTGCCATCAGCCCAGGACAGGGGGATCAGCCCCAGCATTTT. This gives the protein CAISPGQGDQPQHF.

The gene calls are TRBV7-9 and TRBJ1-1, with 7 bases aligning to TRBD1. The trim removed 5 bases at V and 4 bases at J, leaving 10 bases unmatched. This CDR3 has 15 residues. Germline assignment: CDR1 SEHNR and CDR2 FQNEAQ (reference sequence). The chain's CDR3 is CASSPSTGESTEAFF. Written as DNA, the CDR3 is TGTGCCAGCAGCCCATCCACAGGGGAAAGCACTGAAGCTTTCTTT.

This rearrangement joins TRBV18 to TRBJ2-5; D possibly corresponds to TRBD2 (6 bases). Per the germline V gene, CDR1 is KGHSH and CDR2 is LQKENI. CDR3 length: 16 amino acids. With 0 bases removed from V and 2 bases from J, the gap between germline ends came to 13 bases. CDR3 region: CASSPPEGLRQETQYF. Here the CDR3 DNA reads TGTGCCAGCTCACCACCGGAGGGATTGAGGCAAGAGACCCAGTACTTC.

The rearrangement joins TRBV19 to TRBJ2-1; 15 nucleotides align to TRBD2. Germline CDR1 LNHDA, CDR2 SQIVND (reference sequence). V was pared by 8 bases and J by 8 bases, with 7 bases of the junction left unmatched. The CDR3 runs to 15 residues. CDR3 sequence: CASRHWTSGRDEQFF. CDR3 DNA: TGTGCCAGTCGGCACTGGACTAGCGGGAGGGATGAGCAGTTCTTC.

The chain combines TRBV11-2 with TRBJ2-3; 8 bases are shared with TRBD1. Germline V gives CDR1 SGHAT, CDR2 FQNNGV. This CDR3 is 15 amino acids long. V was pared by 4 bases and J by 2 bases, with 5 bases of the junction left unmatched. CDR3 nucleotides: TGTGCCAGCAGCTACGGACAGGGACACACAGATACGCAGTATTTT. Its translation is CASSYGQGHTDTQYF.

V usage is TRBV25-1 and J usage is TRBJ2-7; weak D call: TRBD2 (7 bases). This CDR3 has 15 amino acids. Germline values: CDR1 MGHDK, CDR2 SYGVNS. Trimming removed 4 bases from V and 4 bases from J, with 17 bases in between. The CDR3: CASSAPLGGVYEQYF. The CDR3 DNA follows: TGTGCCAGCAGTGCCCCCCTAGGGGGGGTATACGAGCAGTACTTC.

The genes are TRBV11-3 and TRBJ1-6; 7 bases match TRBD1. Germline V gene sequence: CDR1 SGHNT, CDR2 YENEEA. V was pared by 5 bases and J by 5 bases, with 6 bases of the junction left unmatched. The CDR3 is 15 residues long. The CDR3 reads CASSPGQRNNSPLHF. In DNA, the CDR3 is TGTGCCAGCAGCCCGGGACAGCGAAATAATTCACCCCTCCACTTT.

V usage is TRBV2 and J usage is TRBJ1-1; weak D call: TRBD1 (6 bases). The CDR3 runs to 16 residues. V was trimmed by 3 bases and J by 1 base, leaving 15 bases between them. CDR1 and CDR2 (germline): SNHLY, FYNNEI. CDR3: CASSEVPGHRNTEAFF. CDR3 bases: TGTGCCAGCAGTGAGGTACCGGGACACCGGAACACTGAAGCTTTCTTT. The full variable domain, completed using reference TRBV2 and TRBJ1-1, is EPEVTQTPSHQVTQMGQEVILRCVPISNHLYFYWYRQILGQKVEFLVSFYNNEISEKSEIFDDQFSVERPDGSNFTLKIRSTKLEDSAMYFCASSEVPGHRNTEAFFGQGTRLTVV.

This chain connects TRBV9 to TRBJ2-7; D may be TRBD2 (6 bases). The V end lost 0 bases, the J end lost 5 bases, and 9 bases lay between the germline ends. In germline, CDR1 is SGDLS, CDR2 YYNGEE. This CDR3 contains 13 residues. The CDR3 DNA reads TGTGCCAGCAGCGTAGATTGGGGGGACGAGCAGTACTTC. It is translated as CASSVDWGDEQYF. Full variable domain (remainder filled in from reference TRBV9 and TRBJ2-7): DSGVTQTPKHLITATGQRVTLRCSPRSGDLSVYWYQQSLDQGLQFLIQYYNGEERAKGNILERFSAQQFPDLHSELNLSSLELGDSALYFCASSVDWGDEQYFGPGTRLTVT.

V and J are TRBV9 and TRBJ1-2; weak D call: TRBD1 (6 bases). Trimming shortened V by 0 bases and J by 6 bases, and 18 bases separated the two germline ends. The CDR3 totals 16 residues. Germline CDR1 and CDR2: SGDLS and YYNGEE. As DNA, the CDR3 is TGTGCCAGCAGCGTAGAAACTCAGGGGTTTCCTAATGGCTACACCTTC. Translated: CASSVETQGFPNGYTF. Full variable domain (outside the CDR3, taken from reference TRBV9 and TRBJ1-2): DSGVTQTPKHLITATGQRVTLRCSPRSGDLSVYWYQQSLDQGLQFLIQYYNGEERAKGNILERFSAQQFPDLHSELNLSSLELGDSALYFCASSVETQGFPNGYTFGSGTRLTVV.

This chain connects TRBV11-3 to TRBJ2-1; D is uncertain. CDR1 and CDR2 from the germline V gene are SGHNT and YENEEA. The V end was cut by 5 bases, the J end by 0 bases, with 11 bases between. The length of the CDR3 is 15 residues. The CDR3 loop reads CASSEILISYNEQFF. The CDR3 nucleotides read TGTGCCAGCAGCGAGATACTGATCTCCTACAATGAGCAGTTCTTC.

For the CDR3, the DNA is TGTGCCAGCGGGACAGGGGGCTCGATCAATGAGCAGTTCTTC. Its protein product is CASGTGGSINEQFF. J is TRBJ2-1 and V is TRBV2; 12 bases fit TRBD1. CDR1 SNHLY and CDR2 FYNNEI come from the germline V gene. J gave up 6 bases and V 8 bases, and 5 bases lay outside the gene matches. The CDR3 has 14 residues.

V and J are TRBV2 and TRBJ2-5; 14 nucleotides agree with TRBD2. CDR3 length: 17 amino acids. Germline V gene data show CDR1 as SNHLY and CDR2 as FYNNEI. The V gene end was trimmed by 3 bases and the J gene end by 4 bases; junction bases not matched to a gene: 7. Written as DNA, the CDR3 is TGTGCCAGCAGTGACGGGACTAGCGGGGGATTGATAGAGACCCAGTACTTC. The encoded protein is CASSDGTSGGLIETQYF.

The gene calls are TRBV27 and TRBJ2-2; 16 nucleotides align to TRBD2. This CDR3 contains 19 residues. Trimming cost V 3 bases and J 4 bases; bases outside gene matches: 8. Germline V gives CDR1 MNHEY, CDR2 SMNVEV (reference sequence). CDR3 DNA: TGTGCCAGCAGTTTCTCGGGACTAGCGGGAGGGAGCGCCACCGGGGAGCTGTTTTTT. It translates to CASSFSGLAGGSATGELFF.

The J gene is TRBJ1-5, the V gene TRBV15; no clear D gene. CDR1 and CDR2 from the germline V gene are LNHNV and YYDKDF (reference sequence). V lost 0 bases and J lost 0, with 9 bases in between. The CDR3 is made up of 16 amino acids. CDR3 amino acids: CATSRDYRDSNQPQHF. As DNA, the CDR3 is TGTGCCACCAGCAGAGATTACAGAGATAGCAATCAGCCCCAGCATTTT.

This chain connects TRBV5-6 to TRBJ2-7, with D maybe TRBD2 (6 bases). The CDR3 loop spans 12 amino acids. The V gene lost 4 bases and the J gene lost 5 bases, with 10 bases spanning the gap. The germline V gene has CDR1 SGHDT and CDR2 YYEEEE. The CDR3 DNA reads TGTGCCAGCAGCGGGAGGCGCCACGAGCAGTACTTC. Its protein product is CASSGRRHEQYF.

DNA for the CDR3: TGCGCCAGCAGCCCAAGTGAGGGCTACGAGCAGTACTTC. It yields the protein CASSPSEGYEQYF. The chain is built from TRBV5-1 and TRBJ2-7; possible D gene TRBD2, 5 bases. This CDR3 region has 13 residues. CDR1 and CDR2 (germline): SGHRS, YFSETQ. Trimming pared 4 bases from V and 3 bases from J, leaving 11 bases between. Looking up the rest from reference TRBV5-1 and TRBJ2-7 gives the full variable domain: KAGVTQTPRYLIKTRGQQVTLSCSPISGHRSVSWYQQTPGQGLQFLFEYFSETQRNKGNFPGRFSGRQFSNSRSEMNVSTLELGDSALYLCASSPSEGYEQYFGPGTRLTVT.

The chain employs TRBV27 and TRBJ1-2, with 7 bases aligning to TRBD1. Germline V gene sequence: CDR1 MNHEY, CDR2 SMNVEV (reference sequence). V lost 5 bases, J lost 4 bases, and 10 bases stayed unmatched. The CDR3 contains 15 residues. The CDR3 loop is CASSLTGVSSYGYTF. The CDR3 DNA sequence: TGTGCCAGCAGTCTTACAGGGGTTTCCTCCTATGGCTACACCTTC.

DNA for the CDR3: TGTGCCAGCAGTTACCTCTCTGAAGCTTTCTTT. Amino acids: CASSYLSEAFF. The chain has TRBV6-7 and TRBJ1-1, with D uncertain. TRBV6-7 is marked as an open reading frame, function uncertain. The CDR3 length is 11 residues. Trimming took 2 bases from V and 6 from J, leaving 4 bases between them.

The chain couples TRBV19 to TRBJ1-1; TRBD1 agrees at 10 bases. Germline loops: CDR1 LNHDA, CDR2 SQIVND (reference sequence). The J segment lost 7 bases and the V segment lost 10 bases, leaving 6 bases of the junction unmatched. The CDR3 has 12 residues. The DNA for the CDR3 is TGTGCCACAGGACAGGGGGATGGTGAAGCTTTCTTT. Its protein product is CATGQGDGEAFF.